Following are 2 T cell receptor beta chains from one sample sequenced in a study of blood T cell repertoires in COVID-19. Method: immunoSEQ multiplex PCR; TCRdb's copy keeps in-frame clones and lacks some. The data hold about 130,000 clones, with approximately 85% observed a single time. Sequencing was done on a sample of peripheral blood. These receptor sequences come from a woman aged 80 or over with acute or convalescent COVID-19.

The J gene is TRBJ1-5, the V gene TRBV7-9; D gene unclear. Trimming stripped 5 bases from V and 6 bases from J, with 11 bases between. The CDR3 has 13 amino acids. CDR1 SEHNR and CDR2 FQNEAQ come from the germline V gene (reference sequence). The CDR3: CASSATLGQPQHF. The CDR3 nucleotides are TGTGCCAGCAGCGCAACGCTCGGTCAGCCCCAGCATTTT.

The chain employs TRBV19 and TRBJ2-7; no clear D. The germline V and J ends were trimmed by 2 bases and 4 bases, with 9 bases remaining between them. This CDR3 is 13 amino acids long. Looked up from germline, CDR1 is LNHDA and CDR2 is SQIVND (reference sequence). This CDR3 is CASSIPWPYEQYV. DNA of the CDR3: TGTGCCAGTAGTATACCCTGGCCATACGAGCAGTACGTC.